One sample yielded the 27 T cell receptor beta chains listed below, sequenced in a study of OX40 agonist ivuxolimab in advanced cancers. This table comes from immunoSEQ multiplex PCR, and its TCRdb copy is limited to in-frame clones, with some not included. There are tens of thousands of clones in the sample; roughly 84% occur only once, and around 12% lies in the top ten. The specimen comprised CD4+ or CD8+ T cells sorted from blood, sampled in a trial of the OX40 agonist ivuxolimab. These receptors were obtained from an adult with an advanced solid tumor such as melanoma, head and neck, liver or kidney cancer.

In this sample, this clone turned up once. J is TRBJ2-5 and V is TRBV5-1; 12 positions agree with TRBD2. Per the germline V gene, CDR1 is SGHRS and CDR2 is YFSETQ. This CDR3 region has 20 residues. Unmatched junction bases numbered 17, after V lost 1 base and J lost 4 bases. The CDR3: CASSLSPQKTSGSWRETQYF. In nucleotides, the CDR3 is TGCGCCAGCAGCTTGTCCCCGCAGAAGACTAGCGGGAGTTGGCGAGAGACCCAGTACTTC.

The rearrangement uses TRBV4-3 and TRBJ1-4; the match to TRBD1 covers 7 bases. The CDR3 is 15 residues long. V shed 0 bases and J 8 bases; nucleotides not matched to a gene: 6. Germline-derived CDR1 and CDR2 are LGHNA and YSLEER. The CDR3 loop reads CASSQETGDREKLFF. The CDR3 nucleotides are TGCGCCAGCAGCCAAGAAACAGGGGATCGAGAAAAACTGTTTTTT.

This chain links TRBV5-1 with TRBJ1-6, with D hard to call. The V end lost 1 base, the J end lost 8 bases, and 4 bases lay between the germline ends. The CDR3 loop spans 12 amino acids. The germline V gene encodes CDR1 SGHRS and CDR2 YFSETQ. CDR3 sequence: CASSLLDSPLHF. The CDR3 coding sequence is TGCGCCAGCAGCTTGTTAGATTCACCCCTCCACTTT.

The chain carries TRBV27 and TRBJ1-1; tentatively, D is TRBD1 (6 bases). Deletions cut 2 bases from V and 4 bases from J, with 11 bases between. This CDR3 region has 14 residues. Germline CDR1 reads MNHEY; CDR2 reads SMNVEV (reference sequence). CDR3: CASSLQGSGTEAFF. CDR3 nucleotide sequence: TGTGCCAGCAGTTTACAGGGGTCGGGCACTGAAGCTTTCTTT.

The gene calls are TRBV14 and TRBJ2-6; 7 nucleotides match TRBD1. CDR3 length equals 18 residues. The J segment lost 0 bases and the V segment lost 6 bases, leaving 11 bases of the junction unmatched. Germline V gives CDR1 SGHDN, CDR2 FVKESK. CDR3 in DNA: TGTGCCAGCAGACCGGATCGGGACAGAGACTCTGGGGCCAACGTCCTGACTTTC. Translation gives CASRPDRDRDSGANVLTF.

V is TRBV20-1 and J is TRBJ2-7; no definite D call. This CDR3 is built from 11 residues. Trimming cost V 5 bases and J 2 bases, with 7 bases left between them. Per the germline V gene, CDR1 is DFQATT and CDR2 is SNEGSKA (reference sequence). CDR3 protein: CSALRAYEQYF. DNA for the CDR3: TGCAGTGCTTTAAGGGCCTACGAGCAGTACTTC.

V is TRBV6-1 and J is TRBJ2-5; 10 nucleotides line up with TRBD1. CDR3 length: 15 amino acids. Unmatched junction bases numbered 7, after V lost 4 bases and J lost 5 bases. Germline V lookup: CDR1 MNHNS, CDR2 SASEGT. The CDR3 here is CASSAPGTGVETQYF. The CDR3 nucleotides read TGTGCCAGCAGTGCTCCCGGGACAGGGGTCGAGACCCAGTACTTC.

V gene TRBV19 combines with J gene TRBJ2-1; 10 positions agree with TRBD1. V gave up 5 bases and J gave up 4 bases; unmatched junction bases: 5. The CDR3 is 15 residues long. Germline CDR1 reads LNHDA; CDR2 reads SQIVND (reference sequence). CDR3 nucleotide sequence: TGTGCCAGTAGTTACGGACAGGGGGTTTACAATGAGCAGTTCTTC. The encoded protein is CASSYGQGVYNEQFF.

The chain recombines TRBV5-6 with TRBJ2-1; maybe TRBD2 (7 bases). Germline V gives CDR1 SGHDT, CDR2 YYEEEE. Trimming stripped 7 bases from V and 4 bases from J, with 18 bases between. The CDR3 runs to 15 residues. Written as DNA, the CDR3 is TGTGCCAGCGCCATGGGGGCTAGCGGATACAATGAGCAGTTCTTC. Its translation: CASAMGASGYNEQFF.

The rearrangement links TRBV4-1 to TRBJ2-7, with TRBD1 matching 10 bases. CDR1 and CDR2 from the germline V gene are MGHRA and YSYEKL. Trimming cost V 5 bases and J 3 bases; bases outside gene matches: 10. This CDR3 spans 16 amino acids. This chain's CDR3 is CASSSPSGTGVYEQYF. The CDR3 DNA sequence: TGCGCCAGCAGCTCCCCCTCCGGGACAGGGGTCTACGAGCAGTACTTC.

This sequence joins TRBV18 and TRBJ2-5; perhaps TRBD2 as D (5 bases). This CDR3 contains 14 residues. Germline-derived CDR1 and CDR2 are KGHSH and LQKENI. Trimming took 3 bases from V and 7 from J, leaving 15 bases between them. The CDR3 DNA is TGTGCCAGCTCACCTTCGGGCCCCGAGGGGACCCAGTACTTC. As protein: CASSPSGPEGTQYF.

The V call is TRBV4-1, the J call TRBJ2-4; TRBD1 is a possible D gene (6 bases). Looked up from germline, CDR1 is MGHRA and CDR2 is YSYEKL. This CDR3 comprises 17 residues. V lost 0 bases and J 1 base, leaving 13 bases between the germline ends. CDR3 loop: CASSQDSPGAAKNIQYF. CDR3 in DNA: TGCGCCAGCAGCCAAGATTCTCCAGGGGCGGCCAAAAACATTCAGTACTTC.

The count of this clone is one. The chain links TRBV7-7 to TRBJ2-2; 11 bases are a match to TRBD1. The trim removed 5 bases at V and 7 bases at J, leaving 12 bases unmatched. This CDR3 comprises 17 residues. In germline, CDR1 is SSHAT, CDR2 FNYEAQ (reference sequence). CDR3 residues: CASSPWTGGEVVGELFF. CDR3 sequence (DNA): TGTGCCAGCAGCCCCTGGACAGGGGGCGAGGTTGTCGGGGAGCTGTTTTTT.

This clone has only one observation. V usage is TRBV7-8 and J usage is TRBJ2-7; 7 nucleotides agree with TRBD1. The V and J ends lost 6 bases and 1 base, in that order; junction bases with no gene match: 9. CDR1 is SGHVS, CDR2 FQNEAQ, per germline. The CDR3 is made up of 15 amino acids. The CDR3 DNA follows: TGTGCCAGCAGTCGAGGGACAGCTCGGTCCTACGAGCAGTACTTC. Encoded protein: CASSRGTARSYEQYF.

V and J are TRBV4-1 and TRBJ2-7, with unresolved D. Trimming took off 3 bases at V and 5 bases at J, with 14 bases between the two ends. The CDR3 is made up of 14 amino acids. Per germline, CDR1 MGHRA and CDR2 YSYEKL. CDR3 bases: TGCGCCAGCAGCCATACCGGCCAAGGTGACGAGCAGTACTTC. This sequence encodes CASSHTGQGDEQYF.

The CDR3 DNA reads TGCAGCGTTGAAGATCCTCTCGGACCTACGCAGTATTTT. The encoded protein is CSVEDPLGPTQYF. The chain joins TRBV29-1 to TRBJ2-3; D gene ambiguous. The CDR3 sequence is 13 residues long. With 0 bases removed from V and 8 bases from J, the gap between germline ends came to 12 bases. The germline CDR1 and CDR2 sequences are SQVTM and ANQGSEA.

This clone was seen once. The gene calls are TRBV27 and TRBJ1-5, with D perhaps matching TRBD1 (5 bases). From germline, CDR1 is MNHEY and CDR2 SMNVEV (reference sequence). The CDR3 totals 15 residues. Trimming removed 5 bases at V and 7 bases at J, with 18 bases between. CDR3 region: CASSPQMRGDQPQHF. The CDR3 bases are TGTGCCAGCAGTCCCCAGATGAGGGGAGACCAGCCCCAGCATTTT.

The V and J genes are TRBV7-2 and TRBJ2-3; no clear D gene. The CDR3 has 13 residues. Trimming removed 3 bases from V and 1 base from J, with 5 bases in between. The germline gives CDR1 SGHTA, CDR2 FQGNSA. The CDR3 reads CASSFHGTDTQYF. The CDR3 region has the DNA TGTGCCAGCAGCTTCCACGGCACAGATACGCAGTATTTT.

The J gene is TRBJ2-7, the V gene TRBV6-1, with 14 bases that match TRBD2. CDR1 MNHNS and CDR2 SASEGT come from the germline V gene. The CDR3 runs to 17 residues. V shed 4 bases, J shed 6 bases, and the junction held 11 bases outside the gene matches. CDR3 nucleotide sequence: TGTGCCAGCAGTGCCCGGACTAGCGGGGGGTGGGTGTCCGAGCAGTACTTC. Amino acid sequence: CASSARTSGGWVSEQYF.

This clone showed up just a few times. The chain couples TRBV7-3 to TRBJ2-7; D perhaps matches TRBD2 (6 bases). The CDR3 has 12 amino acids. Germline CDR1 is SGHTA and CDR2 is FQGTGA. Trimming left V 3 bases short and J 6 bases short, with 9 bases between. The CDR3 DNA sequence: TGTGCCAGCAGCTTCCAGGGAGGCGAGCAGTACTTC. Translation gives CASSFQGGEQYF. The full variable domain, completed using reference TRBV7-3 and TRBJ2-7, is GAGVSQTPSNKVTEKGKYVELRCDPISGHTALYWYRQSLGQGPEFLIYFQGTGAADDSGLPNDRFFAVRPEGSVSTLKIQRTERGDSAVYLCASSFQGGEQYFGPGTRLTVT.

The gene calls are TRBV4-1 and TRBJ2-7; the match to TRBD2 covers 7 bases. J gave up 2 bases and V 0 bases, and 4 bases lay outside the gene matches. The germline gives CDR1 MGHRA, CDR2 YSYEKL. The CDR3 extends over 15 amino acids. The CDR3, as DNA: TGCGCCAGCAGCCAAGAGCCCAGCGGGGCCTACGAGCAGTACTTC. It codes for CASSQEPSGAYEQYF.

The chain carries TRBV28 and TRBJ2-1; possible D gene TRBD2, 7 bases. The ends were cut back, 1 base at V and 2 bases at J, with 12 bases in the middle. Per the germline V gene, CDR1 is MDHEN and CDR2 is SYDVKM. CDR3 length: 16 residues. The CDR3 here is CASSLLTGGPYNEQFF. The CDR3 nucleotides read TGTGCCAGCAGTTTATTGACGGGGGGCCCCTACAATGAGCAGTTCTTC.

The V and J genes are TRBV7-6 and TRBJ2-1, with D possibly TRBD2 on 5 matching bases. Trimming cost V 1 base and J 0 bases, with 10 bases left between them. The CDR3 length is 16 residues. CDR1 and CDR2 from the germline V gene are SGHVS and FNYEAQ. For the CDR3, the DNA is TGTGCCAGCAGCTTAGTGGAGGCACACTCCTACAATGAGCAGTTCTTC. This codes for CASSLVEAHSYNEQFF.

The chain has TRBV9 and TRBJ2-3; 8 positions match TRBD2. The ends lost 4 bases at V and 3 bases at J; junction bases unmatched: 7. This CDR3 is built from 15 residues. CDR1 SGDLS and CDR2 YYNGEE come from the germline V gene. This CDR3 reads CASSLSGSVTDTQYF. The CDR3 DNA is TGTGCCAGCAGCCTCAGCGGGAGTGTGACAGATACGCAGTATTTT. Looking up the rest from reference TRBV9 and TRBJ2-3 gives the full variable domain: DSGVTQTPKHLITATGQRVTLRCSPRSGDLSVYWYQQSLDQGLQFLIQYYNGEERAKGNILERFSAQQFPDLHSELNLSSLELGDSALYFCASSLSGSVTDTQYFGPGTRLTVL.

This rearrangement joins TRBV4-2 to TRBJ1-4; D unclear. Between the trimmed V and J ends, which lost 0 bases and 4 bases, there was a span of 6 bases. The CDR3 has 14 residues. In germline, CDR1 is LGHNA, CDR2 YNFKEQ. The CDR3 DNA reads TGTGCCAGCAGCCAAGATCGCAGTAATGAAAAACTGTTTTTT. It translates to CASSQDRSNEKLFF.

The chain employs TRBV30 and TRBJ2-2; the D is unclear. The CDR3 runs to 13 residues. V was clipped by 1 base and J by 2 bases, with 5 bases between them. CDR1 is GTSNPN, CDR2 SVGIG, per germline (reference sequence). Written as DNA, the CDR3 is TGTGCCTGGAGTGCAACCAACACCGGGGAGCTGTTTTTT. Its protein product is CAWSATNTGELFF. Using reference TRBV30 and TRBJ2-2 for the parts outside the CDR3, the full variable domain is SQTIHQWPATLVQPVGSPLSLECTVEGTSNPNLYWYRQAAGRGLQLLFYSVGIGQISSEVPQNLSASRPQDRQFILSSKKLLLSDSGFYLCAWSATNTGELFFGEGSRLTVL.

The rearrangement joins TRBV28 to TRBJ2-7, with 7 bases fitting TRBD1. The germline CDR1 and CDR2 sequences are MDHEN and SYDVKM. The V gene end was trimmed by 2 bases and the J gene end by 2 bases; junction bases not matched to a gene: 6. This CDR3 spans 15 amino acids. CDR3 region: CASSLPARGTYEQYF. DNA of the CDR3: TGTGCCAGCAGTTTACCCGCCAGGGGGACCTACGAGCAGTACTTC.